This entry lists 30 T cell receptor beta chains sequenced from one sample in a study of T cell clonality in common variable immunodeficiency. These TCRs are of unknown antigen specificity. TCRdb's table, derived via immunoSEQ multiplex PCR, lists solely in-frame clones and lacks some. The sample includes under 20,000 clones, none of them occurring once. General observations from the study: Common variable immunodeficiency TCR beta sequences reportedly had fewer deletions and N-nucleotide insertions.

Sequenced: peripheral blood mononuclear cells. These receptors were collected from a human donor with common variable immunodeficiency.

A few counts support this clone. The CDR3 end is not reached by the read, which stops 3 residues before it; the germline J gene fills it in. The chain combines TRBV19 with TRBJ1-5, with TRBD1 as a possible D gene (5 bases). Trimming removed 7 bases from V and 4 bases from J, with 11 bases in between. The length of the CDR3 is 13 residues. The germline V gene has CDR1 LNHDA and CDR2 SQIVND (reference sequence). Partial CDR3 DNA: TGTGCCAGTACCATCGGGGGTAATCAGCCC. This codes for CASTIGGNQP. The CDR3 reads in full as CASTIGGNQPQHF.

On this clone itself: The DNA ends 3 residues before the CDR3 does, and the rest of the CDR3 is filled in from the germline J gene. The chain recombines TRBV5-1 with TRBJ1-6, with TRBD1 identical over 9 bases. This CDR3 contains 18 residues. Germline CDR1 reads SGHRS; CDR2 reads YFSETQ. J lost 0 bases, V lost 3 bases, and 7 bases had no gene match. The CDR3 reads CASSWTGTGSSYNSPLHF. The covered CDR3 bases are TGCGCCAGCAGCTGGACCGGGACAGGGAGCTCCTATAATTCACCC.

Worth noting for this clone: Sequencing ends 3 residues short of the CDR3 end; the germline J gene provides the rest. The V and J genes are TRBV2 and TRBJ1-6; D uncertain. Trimming shortened V by 1 base and J by 6 bases, and 7 bases separated the two germline ends. Germline V gene lookup returns CDR1 SNHLY and CDR2 FYNNEI. This CDR3 spans 14 amino acids. The covered CDR3 bases are TGTGCCAGCAGTGAAGTGACTACTAATTCACCC. Its protein is CASSEVTTNSP. The full-length CDR3 reads as CASSEVTTNSPLHF.

This clone was observed many times. Sequencing ends 3 residues short of the CDR3 end; the germline J gene provides the rest. The chain has TRBV5-6 and TRBJ2-1; the match to TRBD2 covers 8 bases. Trimming took 2 bases from V and 8 from J; bases not matched to a gene: 9. Germline V gene lookup returns CDR1 SGHDT and CDR2 YYEEEE. The CDR3 runs 15 residues. The CDR3 loop reads CASSLAGEAGYEQFF. The CDR3 DNA, read in part, is TGTGCCAGCAGCTTAGCGGGGGAGGCTGGATATGAG.

The sample holds a few counts of this clone. Read sequence stops 3 residues before the CDR3 end, and the germline J gene provides the missing end. The chain links TRBV6-2 or TRBV6-3 to TRBJ1-3; a weak D match, TRBD1 (5 bases). CDR3 length: 14 residues. The germline V gene encodes CDR1 MNHEY and CDR2 SVGEGT. The V end was cut by 6 bases, the J end by 2 bases, with 11 bases between. CDR3 DNA, as far as it was read: TGTGCCAGCAGGGCAGACAGACCTGGAAACACC. Its translation: CASRADRPGNT. The full CDR3 is CASRADRPGNTIYF.

This clone was observed many times. The read ends 3 residues before the CDR3 terminus; that terminus is restored from the germline J gene. The chain couples TRBV7-2 to TRBJ2-5; 10 positions agree with TRBD1. This CDR3 has 15 amino acids. V dropped 3 bases and J dropped 4; count of bases not matched to a gene: 5. Per germline, CDR1 SGHTA and CDR2 FQGNSA. CDR3 protein: CASSFAGTGVETQYF. The part of the CDR3 DNA that was read is TGTGCCAGCAGCTTCGCCGGGACAGGGGTAGAGACC.

This clone was detected a few times. The read terminates 3 residues ahead of where the CDR3 ends, so the germline J gene completes it. The chain employs TRBV19 and TRBJ2-3; 11 bases agree with TRBD1. CDR1 is LNHDA and CDR2 is SQIVND in the germline V gene (reference sequence). J was trimmed by 1 base and V by 6 bases; bases with no gene match: 6. The CDR3 has 16 amino acids. The CDR3 DNA, read in part, is TGTGCCAGTAGGCGCGGGACAGGGGGTCGCACAGATACG. Translated: CASRRGTGGRTDT. The full CDR3 sequence reads CASRRGTGGRTDTQYF.

This clone was recorded a few times. The read is 3 residues too short to cover the CDR3 end, so that end is filled in from the germline J gene. The V call is TRBV19, the J call TRBJ1-5; unclear D gene. The V gene's germline CDR1 is LNHDA and CDR2 SQIVND (reference sequence). The CDR3 is 14 residues long. CDR3 DNA, as far as it was read: TGTGCCAGTAGTATTGTAGGGTTTTTCTCTCCC. Translated: CASSIVGFFSP. In full, the CDR3 is CASSIVGFFSPQHF.

This clone was seen a handful of times. Sequencing ends 3 residues short of the CDR3 end; the germline J gene provides the rest. The chain carries TRBV30 and TRBJ1-5; 12 bases are a match to TRBD1. J lost 0 bases, V lost 2 bases, and 8 bases had no gene match. Germline V gives CDR1 GTSNPN, CDR2 SVGIG (reference sequence). The CDR3 runs 18 residues. CDR3 in amino acids: CAWSSGTGGFYSNQPQHF. The covered CDR3 bases are TGTGCCTGGAGTTCGGGGACAGGGGGCTTCTATAGCAATCAGCCC. The complete variable domain, with remaining parts taken from reference TRBV30 and TRBJ1-5, reads SQTIHQWPATLVQPVGSPLSLECTVEGTSNPNLYWYRQAAGRGLQLLFYSVGIGQISSEVPQNLSASRPQDRQFILSSKKLLLSDSGFYLCAWSSGTGGFYSNQPQHFGDGTRLSIL.

This clone was counted many times. The read comes to an end 3 residues before the CDR3 does, leaving the germline J gene to fill in the end. The chain joins TRBV6-1 to TRBJ1-6; 7 bases are a match to TRBD1. J gave up 7 bases and V 4 bases, and 4 bases lay outside the gene matches. Germline V gene sequence: CDR1 MNHNS, CDR2 SASEGT. This CDR3 is 14 amino acids long. The sequenced CDR3 bases are TGTGCCAGCAGTGCGGGACAGTCCAATTCACCC. It encodes CASSAGQSNSP. The whole CDR3 sequence is CASSAGQSNSPLHF.

Only a few counts were recorded for this clone. The read comes to an end 3 residues before the CDR3 does, leaving the germline J gene to fill in the end. V is TRBV7-2 and J is TRBJ1-2; 9 nucleotides match TRBD1. The CDR3 is made up of 14 amino acids. Germline V gene sequence: CDR1 SGHTA, CDR2 FQGNSA. Trimming at V came to 2 bases and at J to 6 bases, leaving 4 bases not matched to a gene. CDR3 loop: CASSLPGQGNGYTF. CDR3 DNA, as far as it was read: TGTGCCAGCAGCTTACCTGGACAGGGGAATGGC.

As concerns this clone: The read falls 3 residues short of the CDR3 end, and the missing part is taken from the germline J gene. This chain joins TRBV19 and TRBJ2-5, with D tentatively TRBD2 (7 bases). The V end lost 5 bases, the J end lost 5 bases, and 18 bases lay between the germline ends. The CDR3 totals 15 residues. Germline V gives CDR1 LNHDA, CDR2 SQIVND (reference sequence). The CDR3 region is CASSAKGGVGETQYF. CDR3 DNA (partial): TGTGCCAGTAGTGCCAAAGGGGGGGTTGGGGAGACC.

This clone appeared many times. The read comes to an end 3 residues before the CDR3 does, leaving the germline J gene to fill in the end. The gene calls are TRBV5-1 and TRBJ2-7; 7 bases fit TRBD1. After removal of 3 bases from V and 3 bases from J, the junction contained 9 bases not matched to a gene. CDR3 length: 15 amino acids. Germline V CDR1 and CDR2: SGHRS, YFSETQ. The covered CDR3 bases are TGCGCCAGCAGCTATACCGGGACAGCCAACTACGAG. Its protein product is CASSYTGTANYE. The CDR3 reads in full as CASSYTGTANYEQYF.

As to this clone: Read data end 3 residues before the CDR3 end; the end is taken from the germline J gene. The chain has TRBV7-2 and TRBJ2-2, with a possible D match to TRBD2 (5 bases). Trimming removed 2 bases from V and 2 bases from J, with 9 bases in between. The germline V gene has CDR1 SGHTA and CDR2 FQGNSA. The CDR3 runs 15 residues. The CDR3: CTSSLKGLNTGELFF. The covered CDR3 bases are TGTACCAGCAGCTTAAAAGGACTCAACACCGGGGAG.

In this sample, this clone turned up a few times. Coverage ceases 3 residues before the CDR3 finishes, and the germline J gene fills in the end. V gene TRBV7-6 combines with J gene TRBJ2-7; perhaps TRBD1 as D (7 bases). V lost 2 bases to trimming and J lost 4 bases, with 12 bases between them. This CDR3 has 14 amino acids. Germline-derived CDR1 and CDR2 are SGHVS and FNYEAQ. The chain's CDR3 is CASSLRTGGYEQYF. The covered CDR3 bases are TGTGCCAGCAGCTTAAGGACAGGAGGGTACGAG.

This clone came up many times. The missing CDR3 end, 3 residues past where the read stops, is filled in from the germline J gene. The gene calls are TRBV29-1 and TRBJ1-1; perhaps TRBD1 as D (5 bases). The germline V gene encodes CDR1 SQVTM and CDR2 ANQGSEA. The CDR3 runs 12 residues. Trimming removed 6 bases at V and 0 bases at J, with 8 bases between. This chain's CDR3 is CSVDNLNTEAFF. CDR3 DNA (partial): TGCAGCGTGGACAACCTGAACACTGAA.

In regard to this clone: The read comes to an end 3 residues before the CDR3 does, leaving the germline J gene to fill in the end. The chain has TRBV18 and TRBJ2-2; D remains unclear. V was cut by 6 bases and J by 0 bases, with 11 bases left in between. This CDR3 has 15 amino acids. Per the germline V gene, CDR1 is KGHSH and CDR2 is LQKENI. CDR3 sequence: CASSTGLANTGELFF. Partial CDR3 DNA: TGTGCCAGCTCCACTGGGCTGGCGAACACCGGGGAG. Full variable domain (rest looked up from reference TRBV18 and TRBJ2-2): NAGVMQNPRHLVRRRGQEARLRCSPMKGHSHVYWYRQLPEEGLKFMVYLQKENIIDESGMPKERFSAEFPKEGPSILRIQQVVRGDSAAYFCASSTGLANTGELFFGEGSRLTVL.

This clone was recorded at least ten times. Read sequence stops 3 residues before the CDR3 end, and the germline J gene provides the missing end. The gene calls are TRBV27 and TRBJ2-6, with D unresolved. The CDR3 totals 14 residues. The V end was cut by 10 bases, the J end by 3 bases, with 13 bases between. Germline V gene data show CDR1 as MNHEY and CDR2 as SMNVEV (reference sequence). This CDR3 reads CATSESYGANVLTF. Partial CDR3 DNA: TGTGCCACCTCCGAGAGCTATGGGGCCAACGTC.

This clone has more than one count but fewer than ten. The CDR3 end falls 3 residues outside the read, so it is completed with the germline J gene. The V gene is TRBV7-9, the J gene TRBJ1-1, with D unclear. Germline V CDR1 and CDR2: SEHNR, FQNEAQ (reference sequence). The V gene lost 5 bases and the J gene lost 6 bases, with 4 bases spanning the gap. The CDR3 extends over 10 amino acids. The part of the CDR3 DNA that was read is TGTGCCAGCAGCCGGTCTGAA. Translated, it gives CASSRSE. The whole CDR3 sequence reads CASSRSEAFF.

To note about this clone: The CDR3 goes on 3 residues after the read ends, and that part is filled in from the germline J gene. The rearrangement links TRBV7-9 to TRBJ2-7; 9 bases match TRBD1. CDR3 length: 15 residues. Per the germline V gene, CDR1 is SEHNR and CDR2 is FQNEAQ (reference sequence). V shed 5 bases, J shed 3 bases, and the junction held 8 bases outside the gene matches. The covered CDR3 bases are TGTGCCAGCAGCCTCACCGGGACAGGGTTCTACGAG. Translation: CASSLTGTGFYE. The entire CDR3 sequence reads CASSLTGTGFYEQYF.

Comments on this clone: The CDR3 is cut off 3 residues early in the read; its end comes from the germline J gene. The rearrangement joins TRBV7-9 to TRBJ1-1; 7 bases agree with TRBD1. Germline V gene sequence: CDR1 SEHNR, CDR2 FQNEAQ (reference sequence). The CDR3 length is 15 residues. With 5 bases clipped from V and 2 bases from J, the junction kept 8 bases outside the gene matches. The sequenced part of the CDR3 DNA is TGTGCCAGCAGCCAGCCGGGACAGACTAACACTGAA. Amino acids: CASSQPGQTNTE. The full CDR3 protein is CASSQPGQTNTEAFF.

As concerns this clone: The read comes to an end 3 residues before the CDR3 does, leaving the germline J gene to fill in the end. The chain joins TRBV19 to TRBJ1-5; D call uncertain. This CDR3 has 12 residues. The germline V gene encodes CDR1 LNHDA and CDR2 SQIVND (reference sequence). Trimming cost V 7 bases and J 1 base, with 5 bases left between them. The CDR3 here is CASKQSNQPQHF. Partial CDR3 DNA: TGTGCCAGTAAACAGAGCAATCAGCCC. The variable domain in full, completed from reference TRBV19 and TRBJ1-5, reads DGGITQSPKYLFRKEGQNVTLSCEQNLNHDAMYWYRQDPGQGLRLIYYSQIVNDFQKGDIAEGYSVSREKKESFPLTVTSAQKNPTAFYLCASKQSNQPQHFGDGTRLSIL.

This clone has more than one count but fewer than ten. The read halts 3 residues ahead of the CDR3 end, with the missing end drawn from the germline J gene. The chain is built from TRBV7-2 and TRBJ1-1; TRBD1 agrees at 9 bases. The germline V gene has CDR1 SGHTA and CDR2 FQGNSA. The CDR3 is 15 residues long. CDR3 amino acids: CASSLVPGTGLEAFF. The DNA read from the CDR3 is TGTGCCAGCAGCTTAGTACCCGGGACAGGGTTGGAA.

This clone appeared a few times. The read falls 3 residues short of the CDR3 end, and the missing part is taken from the germline J gene. The rearrangement joins TRBV6-2 or TRBV6-3 to TRBJ1-4, with D possibly TRBD1 on 5 matching bases. V shed 6 bases and J shed 3 bases, with 20 bases lying between them. CDR1 and CDR2 from the germline V gene are MNHEY and SVGEGT. This CDR3 region has 17 residues. CDR3 amino acids: CASRKFSDTGPNEKLFF. The CDR3 DNA, read in part, is TGTGCCAGCAGAAAATTTTCGGACACCGGCCCTAATGAAAAA.

This clone was seen only a few times. The read falls 3 residues short of the CDR3 end, and the missing part is taken from the germline J gene. This chain connects TRBV19 to TRBJ1-6, with D possibly being TRBD1 (6 bases). This CDR3 comprises 14 residues. The germline V gene encodes CDR1 LNHDA and CDR2 SQIVND (reference sequence). Trimming left V 3 bases short and J 7 bases short, with 10 bases between. The DNA read from the CDR3 is TGTGCCAGTAGTATTAGGACAGAGAATTCACCC. Translated: CASSIRTENSP. The whole CDR3 region reads CASSIRTENSPLHF.

This clone was seen a few times. CDR3 in amino acids: CATSVAGDRAETQYF. CDR3 DNA, as far as it was read: TGTGCCACCTCGGTGGCTGGGGACAGGGCAGAGACC. The genes are TRBV18 and TRBJ2-5; 9 bases are a match to TRBD1. With the read ending 3 residues before the CDR3 end, the germline J gene is used to fill in that end. V shed 10 bases and J 4 bases; nucleotides not matched to a gene: 13. Germline-derived CDR1 and CDR2 are KGHSH and LQKENI. The CDR3 sequence is 15 residues long.

This clone has a handful of counts. The sequenced fragment ends 3 residues before the CDR3 boundary, so the rest is inferred from the germline J gene. The rearrangement joins TRBV7-7 to TRBJ2-1; D might be TRBD2 (6 bases). V lost 5 bases to trimming and J lost 5 bases, with 13 bases between them. Germline V gives CDR1 SSHAT, CDR2 FNYEAQ (reference sequence). The CDR3 loop spans 14 amino acids. Incomplete CDR3 DNA: TGTGCCAGCAGCGCGCTTGGCGGGGACAATGAG. It is translated as CASSALGGDNE. The whole CDR3 sequence reads CASSALGGDNEQFF.

This clone was counted only a few times. The CDR3 end lies 3 residues beyond the end of the read and is filled in from the germline J gene. The V and J genes are TRBV7-2 and TRBJ2-5; no clear D. Germline CDR1 and CDR2: SGHTA and FQGNSA. Trimming cost V 3 bases and J 1 base, with 6 bases left between them. The CDR3 is 13 residues long. CDR3 DNA (partial): TGTGCCAGCAGCTTGTATAGCCAAGAGACC. Translating it yields CASSLYSQET. The entire CDR3 reads CASSLYSQETQYF.

Turning to this clone: The CDR3 end lies 3 residues beyond the end of the read and is filled in from the germline J gene. This rearrangement joins TRBV7-8 to TRBJ1-2; TRBD1 matches at 7 bases. Looked up from germline, CDR1 is SGHVS and CDR2 is FQNEAQ. Unmatched junction bases numbered 9, after V lost 4 bases and J lost 7 bases. The CDR3 loop spans 14 amino acids. The CDR3: CASSSRDRVRGYTF. The covered CDR3 bases are TGTGCCAGCAGCTCACGCGACAGGGTCCGTGGC.

To note about this clone: Coverage ceases 3 residues before the CDR3 finishes, and the germline J gene fills in the end. Other nucleotide sequences from this sample produce the same CDR3. The V call is TRBV7-9, the J call TRBJ2-3, with 9 bases lining up with TRBD2. J lost 2 bases, V lost 4 bases, and 4 bases had no gene match. CDR3 size: 15 residues. The germline CDR1 and CDR2 sequences are SEHNR and FQNEAQ (reference sequence). Incomplete CDR3 DNA: TGTGCCAGCAGCTCGCGGGGGGGATCCACAGATACG. Translated: CASSSRGGSTDT. From start to end, the CDR3 is CASSSRGGSTDTQYF.